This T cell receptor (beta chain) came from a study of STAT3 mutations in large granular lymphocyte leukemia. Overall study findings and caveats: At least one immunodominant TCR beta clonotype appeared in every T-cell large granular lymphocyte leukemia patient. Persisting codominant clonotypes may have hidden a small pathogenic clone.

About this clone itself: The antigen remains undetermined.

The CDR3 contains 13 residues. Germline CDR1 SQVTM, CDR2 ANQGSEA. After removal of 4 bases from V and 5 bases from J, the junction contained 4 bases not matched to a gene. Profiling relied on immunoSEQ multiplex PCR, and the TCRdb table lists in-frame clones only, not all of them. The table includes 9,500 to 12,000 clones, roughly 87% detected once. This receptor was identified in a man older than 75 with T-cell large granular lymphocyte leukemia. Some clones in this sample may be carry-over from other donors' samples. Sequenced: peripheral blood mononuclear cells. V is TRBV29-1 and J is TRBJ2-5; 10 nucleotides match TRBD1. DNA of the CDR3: TGCAGCGTTGTGACAGGGGGCGGCGAGACCCAGTACTTC. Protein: CSVVTGGGETQYF.